The 15 T cell receptor beta chains listed next were all sequenced from one sample in a study of OX40 agonist ivuxolimab in advanced cancers. The repertoire was sequenced with immunoSEQ multiplex PCR; TCRdb's copy has only in-frame clones and lacks some. The sample lists about 62,000 clones; 82% were seen once. Sequenced material: CD4+ or CD8+ T cells sorted from blood, taken in a trial of the OX40 agonist ivuxolimab. The receptors derive from an adult with an advanced solid tumor such as melanoma, head and neck, liver or kidney cancer.

The chain combines TRBV29-1 with TRBJ2-3, with 8 bases lining up with TRBD1. V lost 3 bases, J lost 6 bases, and 11 bases stayed unmatched. The CDR3 totals 15 residues. CDR1 SQVTM and CDR2 ANQGSEA come from the germline V gene. The chain's CDR3 is CSVDSRGLQFDTQYF. The DNA of the CDR3 is TGCAGCGTTGATTCCAGGGGGCTTCAATTTGATACGCAGTATTTT.

Here the CDR3 DNA reads TGTGCCAGCGGGAGAGCCTACACCGGGGAGCTGTTTTTT. Protein product: CASGRAYTGELFF. J is TRBJ2-2 and V is TRBV28, with D perhaps matching TRBD2 (5 bases). The length of the CDR3 is 13 residues. V was cut by 8 bases and J by 3 bases, with 10 bases left in between. Germline loops: CDR1 MDHEN, CDR2 SYDVKM.

This chain connects TRBV9 to TRBJ2-3, with a weak D call TRBD1 (5 bases). Germline V gives CDR1 SGDLS, CDR2 YYNGEE. CDR3 size: 15 residues. V was pared by 0 bases and J by 3 bases, with 11 bases between. The CDR3 loop reads CASSVGKGWTDTQYF. DNA of the CDR3: TGTGCCAGCAGCGTAGGGAAGGGGTGGACAGATACGCAGTATTTT.

The chain employs TRBV5-6 and TRBJ2-7; 11 bases align to TRBD1. With V trimmed by 4 bases and J by 2 bases, 2 bases remained unmatched. CDR3 size: 14 residues. Germline V CDR1 and CDR2: SGHDT, YYEEEE. The CDR3 nucleotides read TGTGCCAGCAGCCCGGGACAGGGGGCCTACGAGCAGTACTTC. Its translation is CASSPGQGAYEQYF.

CDR3 DNA: TGTGCCAGCAGTGCGGACAGGGGTAGAGGCACAGATACGCAGTATTTT. Translation: CASSADRGRGTDTQYF. The V gene is TRBV6-1, the J gene TRBJ2-3, with 9 bases that match TRBD1. V lost 4 bases to trimming and J lost 1 base; unmatched junction nucleotides: 6. Germline CDR1 reads MNHNS; CDR2 reads SASEGT. CDR3 length: 16 amino acids.

V and J are TRBV5-5 and TRBJ1-6, with TRBD1 as a possible D gene (5 bases). Trimming left V 0 bases short and J 9 bases short, with 16 bases between. The germline V gene has CDR1 SGHKS and CDR2 YYEKEE (reference sequence). The length of the CDR3 is 16 residues. The CDR3 region is CASSLDPRRVVSPLHF. The CDR3 coding sequence is TGTGCCAGCAGCTTGGATCCGCGCAGGGTAGTTTCACCCCTCCACTTT.

This chain links TRBV15 with TRBJ2-5, with TRBD1 as a possible D gene (6 bases). Germline CDR1 is LNHNV and CDR2 is YYDKDF (reference sequence). The CDR3 has 14 residues. Trimming removed 3 bases at V and 0 bases at J, with 8 bases between. The CDR3 reads CATSRGHDQETQYF. CDR3 nucleotide sequence: TGTGCCACCAGCAGGGGACACGACCAAGAGACCCAGTACTTC.

The chain links TRBV7-6 to TRBJ2-5, with TRBD2 matching over 7 bases. V was pared by 5 bases and J by 4 bases, with 4 bases of the junction left unmatched. The CDR3 consists of 13 residues. CDR1 and CDR2 (germline): SGHVS, FNYEAQ. In DNA form, the CDR3 reads TGTGCCAGCAGCCCCACGGGGGGAGAGACCCAGTACTTC. Translated, it gives CASSPTGGETQYF.

The rearrangement joins TRBV5-1 to TRBJ2-7; D is possibly TRBD1 (5 bases). The CDR3 sequence is 15 residues long. The V gene's germline CDR1 is SGHRS and CDR2 YFSETQ. The CDR3 sequence: CASSLGRGAIYERYV. The CDR3 DNA follows: TGCGCCAGCAGCTTGGGGCGTGGGGCGATCTACGAGCGGTACGTC.

The chain combines TRBV7-2 with TRBJ1-5; D ambiguous. The germline CDR1 and CDR2 sequences are SGHTA and FQGNSA. This CDR3 comprises 17 residues. V gave up 5 bases and J gave up 1 base, with 18 bases separating them. The DNA of the CDR3 is TGTGCCAGCAGCACTGCGATGGGTTTTCGGAGCAATCAGCCCCAGCATTTT. This encodes CASSTAMGFRSNQPQHF.

This rearrangement joins TRBV11-3 to TRBJ2-1; weak D call: TRBD2 (6 bases). Germline assignment: CDR1 SGHNT and CDR2 YENEEA. This CDR3 contains 12 residues. V lost 0 bases to trimming and J lost 13 bases, with 10 bases between them. The CDR3 sequence: CASSLDGRLQFF. CDR3 coding DNA: TGTGCCAGCAGCTTAGACGGGAGACTTCAGTTCTTC.

This chain joins TRBV11-3 and TRBJ2-2; a weak D match, TRBD2 (5 bases). Trimming removed 5 bases from V and 8 bases from J, with 12 bases in between. CDR1 is SGHNT, CDR2 YENEEA, per germline. The CDR3 sequence is 13 residues long. CDR3 nucleotide sequence: TGTGCCAGCAGCCCGTCCGGGGTAGGGGAGCTGTTTTTT. Protein: CASSPSGVGELFF.

This rearrangement joins TRBV27 to TRBJ2-7; no clear D gene. Per germline, CDR1 MNHEY and CDR2 SMNVEV (reference sequence). CDR3 size: 14 residues. The V gene lost 2 bases and the J gene lost 4 bases, with 12 bases spanning the gap. For the CDR3, the DNA is TGTGCCAGCAGTTTAGCCAGTACTGAATACGAGCAGTACTTC. As protein: CASSLASTEYEQYF.

The J gene is TRBJ2-7, the V gene TRBV9; perhaps TRBD1 as D (6 bases). V gave up 0 bases and J gave up 0 bases, with 16 bases separating them. CDR3 size: 17 residues. Germline V gene lookup returns CDR1 SGDLS and CDR2 YYNGEE. This CDR3 is CASSVDGRGEPSYEQYF. The CDR3 DNA reads TGTGCCAGCAGCGTAGATGGCAGGGGAGAGCCCTCCTACGAGCAGTACTTC.

V and J are TRBV30 and TRBJ2-7, with 13 bases fitting TRBD2. Germline CDR1 GTSNPN, CDR2 SVGIG (reference sequence). The CDR3 is 19 residues long. Germline trimming cut 7 bases from V and 2 bases from J; bases unmatched to any gene: 20. The CDR3 loop reads CASTSGTSGAHAQPYEQYF. The DNA of the CDR3 is TGTGCCTCCACATCCGGGACTAGCGGGGCGCACGCCCAACCCTACGAGCAGTACTTC.